This record concerns one TCR beta chain sequence. This clone was counted only a few times. The antigen it binds to is not known. It has no much larger one-base neighbor in the sample; base qualities were not kept. This sample is drawn from a study of beta chain features in type 1 diabetes (dated by TCRdb to between 2017 and 2018). Regarding the research as a whole: Mean age, gender distribution, total cell number and subset yield were not different between patients and healthy donors. Across all samples, fewer than 130 million sorted cells were examined, and cell number per subset correlated strongly with RNA yield. The study compared TCRB repertoires of sorted circulating CD4+ T cell subsets between recently diagnosed type 1 diabetes patients and matched healthy donors. Regulatory and stem cell-like memory subsets were isolated from only 8 patients and roughly eight healthy donors, whereas naive and central memory subsets came from all 28 donors.

Overall study results and their limits: The naive, central memory and regulatory TCRB repertoires appeared to resemble one another more closely among patients than among healthy donors. A moderate but significant shortening of TCRB CDR3 length was observed in type 1 diabetes patients in all four CD4+ subsets. Because the HLA sub-analyses included only small numbers of individuals, any influence of HLA type on TCRB rearrangement was left unresolved. PCR might favor shorter templates, but patient and control samples were amplified and corrected together, so any skew would affect both groups equally. Patients with type 1 diabetes made fewer insertions and deleted more nucleotides at VDJ recombination sites, implying thymic rearrangement abnormalities. Because cDNA was sequenced instead of genomic DNA, activated cells with high expression could be over-represented, although the groups did not differ in activation or CD3 levels.

CDR1 and CDR2, per the germline V gene, are SGDLS and YYNGEE. From cysteine to phenylalanine, the CDR3 is 14 amino acids long. The sequence is cut down to CDR3 DNA, 42 bases in frame from base 1. V is pared back by 1 base and J by 3 bases, with 11 bases lying between the germline termini. Each donor gave one peripheral blood draw, roughly 120 mL on average, collected into heparinised tubes. Naive, central memory, regulatory and stem cell-like memory CD4+ T cells were sorted on a BD FACSAria II using a panel including CD45RO, CCR7, CD25, CD127, CD95 and CD27. Purity was above 95% for every sorted population. PBMCs were separated immediately by Lymphoprep density gradient centrifugation and were stained directly, without being cultured. To minimize batch effects, samples were stained and sorted in pairs, one healthy donor with one patient per experiment. The entire amount of isolated RNA was reverse transcribed using the High Capacity cDNA Reverse Transcription Kit, so the sequenced TCRB transcripts were expressed ones. Deep immunoSEQ sequencing was performed on naive, central memory and regulatory T cell samples, with an average of roughly 4 million total reads per sample. Sorted cells were lysed in RLT buffer and RNA was extracted with DNase-treated RNeasy Micro or Mini kits, depending on cell number. Each cell subset was processed on its own to prevent cross-contamination, while patient and healthy donor samples were processed together. The immunoSEQ multiplex PCR was used to amplify TCRB sequences from cDNA, generating 87-bp fragments that spanned the CDR3 region. Amplicons were sequenced on the Illumina HiSeq platform. In the authors' own workflow: PCR bias was corrected computationally using synthetic template baselines, and reads within Hamming distance 2 were collapsed, with unmergeable singletons discarded. Reads were aligned to IMGT to assign V, D and J genes, CDR3 length, and insertions or deletions at six rearrangement sites. Clonotype counts were normalized to sorted cell number within each subset before computing true diversity and Gini coefficients with the tcR R package. The overlap coefficient, calculated on TCRB nucleotide sequences, was used to quantify repertoire sharing. Out-of-frame TCRB sequences from naive cells were analyzed to stand in for the pre-selection repertoire. In its TCRdb copy, this immuneACCESS table keeps in-frame sequences only and misses some clones. Where compared with another copy, unresolved V genes explain less than half of these, and the others have no known cause. V, J and clone size were drawn from that table, and D and trimming were deduced from the DNA. The sample contains 350,000 to 400,000 clones, about 15% of them found a single time. The ten largest account for more than 0.015% of the sample.

Specimen: naive CD4+ T cells from blood. The sample's cell subset or site, from its label and the paper: true naive CD4+ T cells. This receptor was obtained from a woman aged 18-35 years in good health. This receptor chain uses TRBV9 and TRBJ2-7; TRBD1 could be the D gene, as 5 bases match. The CDR3 loop reads CASSVLSQGYEQYF. At the DNA level, the sequence is TGTGCCAGCAGCGTACTCTCTCAGGGCTACGAGCAGTACTTC.